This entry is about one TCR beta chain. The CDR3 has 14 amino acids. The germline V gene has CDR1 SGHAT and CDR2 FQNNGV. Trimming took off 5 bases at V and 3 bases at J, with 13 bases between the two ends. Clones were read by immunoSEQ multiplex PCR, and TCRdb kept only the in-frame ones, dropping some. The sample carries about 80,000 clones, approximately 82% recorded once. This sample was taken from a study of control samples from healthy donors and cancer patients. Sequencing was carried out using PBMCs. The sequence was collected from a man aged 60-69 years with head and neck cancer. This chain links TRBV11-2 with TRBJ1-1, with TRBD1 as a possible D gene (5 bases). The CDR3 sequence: CASSPNPGHTEAFF. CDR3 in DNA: TGTGCCAGCAGCCCCAACCCGGGGCACACTGAAGCTTTCTTT.